One sample yielded the 32 T cell receptor beta chains listed below, sequenced in a study of control samples from healthy donors and cancer patients. The protocol was immunoSEQ multiplex PCR, while the TCRdb copy is restricted to in-frame clones and leaves out a portion. The sample table includes approximately 190,000 clones. Sequenced input: blood. These receptor sequences come from a woman in her twenties or thirties in good health.

The gene calls are TRBV28 and TRBJ1-3, with unresolved D. V lost 10 bases to trimming and J lost 3 bases, with 4 bases between them. Per germline, CDR1 MDHEN and CDR2 SYDVKM. This CDR3 spans 10 amino acids. The CDR3 spells CATRGNTIYF. The CDR3 DNA sequence: TGTGCCACTCGTGGAAACACCATATATTTT.

The chain uses TRBV2 and TRBJ2-3; 9 nucleotides align to TRBD1. Looked up from germline, CDR1 is SNHLY and CDR2 is FYNNEI. Trimming at V came to 6 bases and at J to 4 bases, leaving 11 bases not matched to a gene. The CDR3 is made up of 16 amino acids. Here the CDR3 reads CASSPVGTGRADTQYF. CDR3 DNA sequence: TGTGCCAGCAGCCCCGTGGGGACAGGGAGAGCAGATACGCAGTATTTT.

The rearrangement uses TRBV27 and TRBJ2-7; a weak D match, TRBD1 (5 bases). Germline V gives CDR1 MNHEY, CDR2 SMNVEV (reference sequence). V lost 7 bases and J 3 bases, leaving 16 bases between the germline ends. CDR3 size: 14 residues. The chain's CDR3 is CASTLWQGYYEQYF. The CDR3 bases are TGTGCCAGCACCCTCTGGCAGGGTTACTACGAGCAGTACTTC.

The V call is TRBV19, the J call TRBJ2-3, with TRBD2 matching 10 bases. The V and J ends lost 6 bases and 4 bases, in that order; junction bases with no gene match: 7. CDR3 size: 15 residues. Germline V gives CDR1 LNHDA, CDR2 SQIVND (reference sequence). The CDR3 bases are TGTGCCAGTAGGACGAGCGGGGGGGCTCCAGATACGCAGTATTTT. Translation gives CASRTSGGAPDTQYF.

For the CDR3, the DNA is TGTGCCAGCAGTTGGCGGACAGGATTCTACGAGCAGTACTTC. It codes for CASSWRTGFYEQYF. The chain recombines TRBV5-6 with TRBJ2-7; TRBD1 matches at 7 bases. CDR1 SGHDT and CDR2 YYEEEE come from the germline V gene. V trimming: 5 bases; J trimming: 3 bases; junction bases outside the gene matches: 8. The CDR3 consists of 14 residues.

The J gene is TRBJ2-7, the V gene TRBV5-1; D might be TRBD2 (6 bases). CDR3 length: 13 amino acids. V was cut by 2 bases and J by 5 bases, with 11 bases left in between. Looked up from germline, CDR1 is SGHRS and CDR2 is YFSETQ. Written as DNA, the CDR3 is TGCGCCAGCAGCTTTGGAGGAGGGAACGAGCAGTACTTC. Its translation: CASSFGGGNEQYF.

The rearrangement links TRBV4-1 to TRBJ2-7; D is possibly TRBD1 (6 bases). CDR1 and CDR2 from the germline V gene are MGHRA and YSYEKL. The CDR3 sequence is 16 residues long. The V gene lost 0 bases and the J gene lost 0 bases, with 12 bases spanning the gap. The CDR3: CASSQDPRTVSYEQYF. Here the CDR3 DNA reads TGCGCCAGCAGCCAAGACCCAAGGACAGTCTCCTACGAGCAGTACTTC.

The rearrangement links TRBV5-1 to TRBJ1-3; the match to TRBD1 covers 8 bases. J gave up 4 bases and V 0 bases, and 3 bases lay outside the gene matches. CDR1 is SGHRS, CDR2 YFSETQ, per germline. The CDR3 totals 15 residues. CDR3 residues: CASSLATGVGNTIYF. DNA of the CDR3: TGCGCCAGCAGCTTGGCGACAGGGGTCGGAAACACCATATATTTT.

This sequence joins TRBV7-8 and TRBJ1-6; D gene uncertain. The CDR3 runs 15 residues. CDR1 and CDR2 (germline): SGHVS, FQNEAQ. Trimming removed 2 bases at V and 2 bases at J, with 7 bases between. The CDR3 is CASSLKTAYNSPLHF. The CDR3 nucleotides read TGTGCCAGCAGCTTAAAAACAGCCTATAATTCACCCCTCCACTTT.

The J gene is TRBJ2-2, the V gene TRBV19; D is undetermined. The V end was cut by 5 bases, the J end by 0 bases, with 19 bases between. There are 18 residues in the CDR3. Germline V gene sequence: CDR1 LNHDA, CDR2 SQIVND (reference sequence). CDR3 sequence reads: CASSLRFFEYANTGELFF. The CDR3 DNA is TGTGCCAGTAGTCTACGTTTCTTTGAATACGCGAACACCGGGGAGCTGTTTTTT.

CDR3: CASSLKTSGAYNEQFF. In DNA, the CDR3 is TGTGCCAGCAGCTTAAAGACTAGCGGGGCGTACAATGAGCAGTTCTTC. The chain has TRBV9 and TRBJ2-1; 11 bases are a match to TRBD2. The V gene end was trimmed by 4 bases and the J gene end by 4 bases; junction bases not matched to a gene: 7. This CDR3 contains 16 residues. Germline CDR1 and CDR2: SGDLS and YYNGEE.

V gene TRBV19 combines with J gene TRBJ2-4; TRBD1 or TRBD2 may be the D gene (5 bases each). The V end lost 6 bases, the J end lost 0 bases, and 24 bases lay between the germline ends. This CDR3 has 19 amino acids. In germline, CDR1 is LNHDA, CDR2 SQIVND (reference sequence). The CDR3 nucleotides read TGTGCCAGTAGGCCGGGACGGCCCTTAGAATTCCTAGCCAAAAACATTCAGTACTTC. Translating gives CASRPGRPLEFLAKNIQYF.

The rearrangement links TRBV5-1 to TRBJ2-4; 11 bases align to TRBD2. Germline values: CDR1 SGHRS, CDR2 YFSETQ. V lost 4 bases, J lost 0 bases, and 3 bases stayed unmatched. This CDR3 has 16 amino acids. CDR3 residues: CASSELAGAAKNIQYF. In DNA, the CDR3 is TGCGCCAGCAGCGAACTAGCGGGGGCAGCCAAAAACATTCAGTACTTC.

The V call is TRBV11-3, the J call TRBJ2-5; TRBD1 might be the D (5 bases). In germline, CDR1 is SGHNT, CDR2 YENEEA. V lost 1 base and J 3 bases, leaving 6 bases between the germline ends. This CDR3 is 13 amino acids long. CDR3 residues: CASSLGTKETQYF. Written as DNA, the CDR3 is TGTGCCAGCAGCTTAGGGACAAAAGAGACCCAGTACTTC.

The genes are TRBV4-1 and TRBJ2-7; TRBD2 aligns across 12 bases. The CDR3 consists of 15 residues. Germline lookup yields CDR1 MGHRA and CDR2 YSYEKL. After removal of 3 bases from V and 3 bases from J, the junction contained 3 bases not matched to a gene. The CDR3, as DNA: TGCGCCAGCAGCCATCGACTAGCGGGGGTCTACGAGCAGTACTTC. It yields the protein CASSHRLAGVYEQYF.

The V call is TRBV7-6, the J call TRBJ2-5; maybe TRBD1 (5 bases). The CDR3 extends over 15 amino acids. V lost 6 bases to trimming and J lost 1 base, with 15 bases between them. CDR1 and CDR2 (germline): SGHVS, FNYEAQ. The DNA of the CDR3 is TGTGCCAGCAGTCCTGAACGGACAAGCCAAGAGACCCAGTACTTC. Encoded protein: CASSPERTSQETQYF.

The CDR3 nucleotides are TGCGCCAGCAGCTTGTTTTCCTCAGGGCTCTACGAGCAGTACTTC. This codes for CASSLFSSGLYEQYF. This chain joins TRBV5-1 and TRBJ2-7; the D gene is possibly TRBD1 (5 bases). CDR3 length equals 15 residues. The V and J ends lost 1 base and 3 bases respectively, with 14 bases between them. CDR1 and CDR2 from the germline V gene are SGHRS and YFSETQ.

The V call is TRBV5-1, the J call TRBJ2-7, with D perhaps given as TRBD1 or TRBD2 (5 bases each). There are 15 residues in the CDR3. Trimming took off 3 bases at V and 0 bases at J, with 13 bases between the two ends. CDR1 and CDR2 from the germline V gene are SGHRS and YFSETQ. The CDR3 DNA follows: TGCGCCAGCAGCTGGGGACCCCCTAGCTCCTACGAGCAGTACTTC. This codes for CASSWGPPSSYEQYF.

The rearrangement links TRBV2 to TRBJ1-4; weak D call: TRBD1 (5 bases). This CDR3 is built from 16 residues. Germline CDR1 and CDR2: SNHLY and FYNNEI. With 7 bases removed from V and 8 bases from J, the gap between germline ends came to 23 bases. The CDR3 nucleotides are TGTGCCAGCATGATCCAGGGATCGAATAAGGGGGAAAAACTGTTTTTT. Translating gives CASMIQGSNKGEKLFF.

V gene TRBV29-1 combines with J gene TRBJ1-1, with D perhaps TRBD1 (5 bases). CDR1 is SQVTM and CDR2 is ANQGSEA in the germline V gene. The CDR3 has 12 residues. V shed 3 bases and J shed 11 bases, with 16 bases lying between them. The CDR3 DNA reads as TGCAGCGTTGACTCGGGGGGGTGGACGGCTTTCTTT. This sequence encodes CSVDSGGWTAFF.

The chain links TRBV10-2 to TRBJ1-1, with no clear D. The CDR3 runs 11 residues. Deletions cut 8 bases from V and 3 bases from J, with 7 bases between. Looked up from germline, CDR1 is WSHSY and CDR2 is SAAADI. CDR3 loop: CASRADTEAFF. CDR3 DNA: TGCGCCAGCCGGGCGGACACTGAAGCTTTCTTT.

The V gene is TRBV19, the J gene TRBJ2-2; maybe TRBD2 (6 bases). The CDR3 is made up of 12 amino acids. Per the germline V gene, CDR1 is LNHDA and CDR2 is SQIVND (reference sequence). The CDR3 DNA follows: TGTGCTCGGCGGGAATACACCGGGGAGCTGTTTTTT. Translated: CARREYTGELFF.

The CDR3 nucleotides read TGTGCCAGCCTAGGGACAGCTAGCACAGATACGCAGTATTTT. This encodes CASLGTASTDTQYF. The J gene is TRBJ2-3, the V gene TRBV28, with TRBD1 matching over 7 bases. This CDR3 is 14 amino acids long. The germline CDR1 and CDR2 sequences are MDHEN and SYDVKM. The ends lost 8 bases at V and 0 bases at J; junction bases unmatched: 5.

V usage is TRBV5-1 and J usage is TRBJ1-1; D not certain. Germline lookup yields CDR1 SGHRS and CDR2 YFSETQ. The V and J ends lost 0 bases and 7 bases respectively, with 10 bases between them. The CDR3 loop spans 13 amino acids. The CDR3 region has the DNA TGCGCCAGCAGCTTGGTTGGGATGAGTGAAGCTTTCTTT. Protein product: CASSLVGMSEAFF.

J is TRBJ1-5 and V is TRBV19, with no clear D. The CDR3 is 15 amino acids. Germline CDR1 LNHDA, CDR2 SQIVND (reference sequence). With 7 bases removed from V and 2 bases from J, the gap between germline ends came to 15 bases. The CDR3 spells CASTGEQVRNQPQHF. For the CDR3, the DNA is TGTGCCAGTACAGGAGAGCAGGTGCGCAATCAGCCCCAGCATTTT.

The genes are TRBV5-1 and TRBJ1-1; D possibly corresponds to TRBD1 (5 bases). This CDR3 is 15 amino acids long. Per the germline V gene, CDR1 is SGHRS and CDR2 is YFSETQ. Trimming cost V 0 bases and J 3 bases, with 12 bases left between them. CDR3 in amino acids: CASSLAWGSDTEAFF. The CDR3 nucleotides are TGCGCCAGCAGCTTGGCCTGGGGGAGCGACACTGAAGCTTTCTTT. The whole variable domain, remainder taken from reference TRBV5-1 and TRBJ1-1, is KAGVTQTPRYLIKTRGQQVTLSCSPISGHRSVSWYQQTPGQGLQFLFEYFSETQRNKGNFPGRFSGRQFSNSRSEMNVSTLELGDSALYLCASSLAWGSDTEAFFGQGTRLTVV.

The rearrangement joins TRBV6-1 to TRBJ2-3; D remains ambiguous. Germline V lookup: CDR1 MNHNS, CDR2 SASEGT. This CDR3 has 13 amino acids. V was shortened by 3 bases and J by 8 bases, with 12 bases between the two germline ends. The CDR3 DNA reads TGTGCCAGCAGTGATCCCCCCTACGGTACGCAGTATTTT. Protein: CASSDPPYGTQYF.

The chain uses TRBV20-1 and TRBJ1-1, with a weak D call TRBD1 (5 bases). Trimming left V 5 bases short and J 11 bases short, with 12 bases between. Germline V gene sequence: CDR1 DFQATT, CDR2 SNEGSKA (reference sequence). This CDR3 has 10 amino acids. The CDR3: CSASSRDAFF. In nucleotides, the CDR3 is TGCAGTGCTTCGTCCAGGGACGCTTTCTTT.

The CDR3 DNA reads as TGCGCCAGCAGCCAAGAGACAAGGGCCGGGGAGCTGTTTTTT. Protein sequence: CASSQETRAGELFF. The chain has TRBV4-3 and TRBJ2-2, with D unclear. The germline V gene encodes CDR1 LGHNA and CDR2 YSLEER. Deletions cut 0 bases from V and 6 bases from J, with 8 bases between. CDR3 length equals 14 residues.

The rearrangement joins TRBV2 to TRBJ2-5; D may be TRBD2 (6 bases). The CDR3 runs to 15 residues. Germline-derived CDR1 and CDR2 are SNHLY and FYNNEI. Trimming stripped 4 bases from V and 2 bases from J, with 14 bases between. CDR3 sequence reads: CASSGEERRQETQYF. For the CDR3, the DNA is TGTGCCAGCAGTGGGGAGGAGCGGAGACAAGAGACCCAGTACTTC. Drawing the rest from reference TRBV2 and TRBJ2-5, the complete variable domain is EPEVTQTPSHQVTQMGQEVILRCVPISNHLYFYWYRQILGQKVEFLVSFYNNEISEKSEIFDDQFSVERPDGSNFTLKIRSTKLEDSAMYFCASSGEERRQETQYFGPGTRLLVL.

CDR3: CATSTKPRVLRETQYF. DNA for the CDR3: TGTGCCACCAGCACGAAACCCCGGGTTCTCAGAGAGACCCAGTACTTC. This chain connects TRBV15 to TRBJ2-5; the D is unclear. CDR1 LNHNV and CDR2 YYDKDF come from the germline V gene (reference sequence). The CDR3 contains 16 residues. With 4 bases removed from V and 4 bases from J, the gap between germline ends came to 19 bases.

The rearrangement joins TRBV15 to TRBJ1-4, with D uncertain. Germline V lookup: CDR1 LNHNV, CDR2 YYDKDF (reference sequence). The CDR3 is 13 residues long. V was trimmed by 1 base and J by 8 bases, leaving 8 bases between them. The CDR3 DNA is TGTGCCACCAGCAGAGGACAAGAGGAAAAACTGTTTTTT. This gives the protein CATSRGQEEKLFF.